A single sample is the source of the 20 T cell receptor beta chains below, sequenced in a study of T cell responses to AZD1222 COVID-19 vaccine. Some clones are missing from TCRdb's copy, which holds only in-frame ones; the method was immunoSEQ multiplex PCR. Seen here are 90,000 to 100,000 clones, around nine tenths observed once, and the top ten hold 15% to 20%. Sequencing used peripheral blood, obtained 28 days after the second AZD1222 dose. The receptor source for this set is an adult who received the AZD1222 COVID-19 vaccine.

The chain combines TRBV5-4 with TRBJ2-1; D possibly corresponds to TRBD2 (6 bases). Trimming took off 4 bases at V and 8 bases at J, with 13 bases between the two ends. The CDR3 has 13 amino acids. In germline, CDR1 is SGHNT, CDR2 YYREEE (reference sequence). CDR3 DNA: TGTGCCAGCAGCCCCTTACCGGGGGATGAGCAGTTCTTC. Protein product: CASSPLPGDEQFF.

This chain connects TRBV30 to TRBJ2-4; 8 bases match TRBD1. The CDR3 totals 15 residues. J was trimmed by 0 bases and V by 3 bases; bases with no gene match: 4. Germline assignment: CDR1 GTSNPN and CDR2 SVGIG (reference sequence). CDR3 in DNA: TGTGCCTGGAGGGGACAGGAGCTAGCCAAAAACATTCAGTACTTC. This codes for CAWRGQELAKNIQYF.

This rearrangement joins TRBV6-5 to TRBJ1-1; 7 bases match TRBD1. V lost 6 bases and J lost 6; bases outside the gene matches: 10. Germline V gene data show CDR1 as MNHEY and CDR2 as SVGAGI. This CDR3 contains 14 residues. The CDR3 is CASRGDREVSEAFF. The CDR3 coding sequence is TGTGCCAGCAGAGGAGACAGGGAAGTCTCTGAAGCTTTCTTT.

The chain links TRBV5-4 to TRBJ2-1; perhaps D is TRBD1 or TRBD2 (6 bases each). This CDR3 contains 15 residues. The germline CDR1 and CDR2 sequences are SGHNT and YYREEE (reference sequence). Deletions cut 7 bases from V and 1 base from J, with 15 bases between. In nucleotides, the CDR3 is TGTGCCAGCGGGAGACAAGGGGGGTCCTACAATGAGCAGTTCTTC. Encoded protein: CASGRQGGSYNEQFF. The variable domain in full, completed from reference TRBV5-4 and TRBJ2-1, reads ETGVTQSPTHLIKTRGQQVTLRCSSQSGHNTVSWYQQALGQGPQFIFQYYREEENGRGNFPPRFSGLQFPNYSSELNVNALELDDSALYLCASGRQGGSYNEQFFGPGTRLTVL.

V and J are TRBV24-1 and TRBJ2-2, with D perhaps matching TRBD1 or TRBD2 (6 bases each). Deletions cut 9 bases from V and 0 bases from J, with 10 bases between. CDR3 length: 14 amino acids. Germline assignment: CDR1 KGHDR and CDR2 SFDVKD. The CDR3 protein is CATAGHANTGELFF. The CDR3 DNA follows: TGTGCCACCGCGGGACATGCGAACACCGGGGAGCTGTTTTTT.

The CDR3 sequence is CASSLAPGGPNQPQHF. DNA of the CDR3: TGTGCCAGCAGCTTGGCCCCCGGGGGCCCAAATCAGCCCCAGCATTTT. The chain joins TRBV5-6 to TRBJ1-5; possible D gene TRBD1, 6 bases. CDR1 is SGHDT, CDR2 YYEEEE, per germline. This CDR3 has 16 residues. V was trimmed by 0 bases and J by 4 bases, leaving 14 bases between them.

This clone was detected once. This chain's CDR3 is CASSIADSRGVGYTF. The CDR3 DNA sequence: TGTGCCAGTAGTATAGCCGACAGCCGCGGGGTTGGCTACACCTTC. The chain carries TRBV19 and TRBJ1-2; D is possibly TRBD1 (5 bases). The V gene lost 1 base and the J gene lost 7 bases, with 16 bases spanning the gap. Germline-derived CDR1 and CDR2 are LNHDA and SQIVND (reference sequence). CDR3 size: 15 residues.

The chain has TRBV28 and TRBJ2-7; TRBD2 might be the D (7 bases). The CDR3 loop spans 17 amino acids. V shed 3 bases and J shed 0 bases, with 18 bases lying between them. Germline V gene lookup returns CDR1 MDHEN and CDR2 SYDVKM. CDR3 loop: CASSLAGGGGPSYEQYF. CDR3 nucleotides: TGTGCCAGCAGTTTGGCTGGTGGGGGGGGCCCCTCCTACGAGCAGTACTTC. The variable domain in full, with the rest retrieved from reference TRBV28 and TRBJ2-7, is DVKVTQSSRYLVKRTGEKVFLECVQDMDHENMFWYRQDPGLGLRLIYFSYDVKMKEKGDIPEGYSVSREKKERFSLILESASTNQTSMYLCASSLAGGGGPSYEQYFGPGTRLTVT.

Only one count was recorded for this clone. The chain is built from TRBV9 and TRBJ1-2; a possible D gene is TRBD1 (5 bases). The CDR3 contains 16 residues. Trimming left V 0 bases short and J 4 bases short, with 16 bases between. The V gene's germline CDR1 is SGDLS and CDR2 YYNGEE. The CDR3 here is CASSVEDFAGIYGYTF. The CDR3 DNA is TGTGCCAGCAGCGTAGAGGATTTTGCAGGGATCTATGGCTACACCTTC.

The chain combines TRBV5-5 with TRBJ1-1; unclear D gene. The CDR3 spans 13 residues. V shed 4 bases and J shed 4 bases, with 11 bases lying between them. CDR1 and CDR2 (germline): SGHKS, YYEKEE (reference sequence). In nucleotides, the CDR3 is TGTGCCAGCAGCGTTGACCTCGGCACTGAAGCTTTCTTT. This codes for CASSVDLGTEAFF.

This chain joins TRBV7-3 and TRBJ2-2; possible D gene TRBD1, 6 bases. CDR1 is SGHTA, CDR2 FQGTGA, per germline. The CDR3 has 15 residues. With 2 bases removed from V and 2 bases from J, the gap between germline ends came to 9 bases. DNA for the CDR3: TGTGCCAGCAGCTTACAGGGACAAAACACCGGGGAGCTGTTTTTT. Translated, it gives CASSLQGQNTGELFF.

V is TRBV5-1 and J is TRBJ1-5, with 8 bases fitting TRBD1. Germline values: CDR1 SGHRS, CDR2 YFSETQ. The J segment lost 1 base and the V segment lost 3 bases, leaving 3 bases of the junction unmatched. There are 15 residues in the CDR3. This chain's CDR3 is CASSSSGGSNQPQHF. The CDR3 DNA sequence: TGCGCCAGCAGCTCGTCAGGGGGCAGCAATCAGCCCCAGCATTTT. Complete variable domain (other parts from reference TRBV5-1 and TRBJ1-5): KAGVTQTPRYLIKTRGQQVTLSCSPISGHRSVSWYQQTPGQGLQFLFEYFSETQRNKGNFPGRFSGRQFSNSRSEMNVSTLELGDSALYLCASSSSGGSNQPQHFGDGTRLSIL.

The chain employs TRBV5-6 and TRBJ2-7; perhaps TRBD2 as D (6 bases). The CDR3 runs to 16 residues. Germline CDR1 and CDR2: SGHDT and YYEEEE. V lost 4 bases, J lost 7 bases, and 24 bases lay in between. CDR3 nucleotides: TGTGCCAGCAGCACTTGGAGTCACGGGGGAGTGGGTGAGCAGTACTTC. Translation: CASSTWSHGGVGEQYF.

The chain joins TRBV6-7 to TRBJ2-1; D possibly corresponds to TRBD2 (5 bases). TRBV6-7 is an ORF, and what it does is uncertain. The V end was cut by 6 bases, the J end by 5 bases, with 11 bases between. The CDR3 is 13 amino acids. The DNA for the CDR3 is TGTGCCAGCAGACAGCGGTTTAACAATGAGCAGTTCTTC. Its translation: CASRQRFNNEQFF.

This clone was recorded a few times. The chain links TRBV29-1 to TRBJ1-6; possibly TRBD1 for D (6 bases). Germline CDR1 is SQVTM and CDR2 is ANQGSEA. Trimming pared 4 bases from V and 0 bases from J, leaving 13 bases between. This CDR3 spans 16 amino acids. The CDR3 DNA follows: TGCAGCGTTGGGGGGCAACAGAGCTCCTATAATTCACCCCTCCACTTT. Translation gives CSVGGQQSSYNSPLHF.

V usage is TRBV14 and J usage is TRBJ1-2; 7 bases are a match to TRBD1. The length of the CDR3 is 15 residues. J gave up 9 bases and V 4 bases, and 14 bases lay outside the gene matches. The germline gives CDR1 SGHDN, CDR2 FVKESK. The CDR3 is CASSPEQGIPPRYTF. The CDR3, as DNA: TGTGCCAGCAGCCCCGAACAGGGGATACCCCCTCGCTACACCTTC.

This chain links TRBV9 with TRBJ1-2; weak D call: TRBD1 (5 bases). Germline V CDR1 and CDR2: SGDLS, YYNGEE. This CDR3 has 13 amino acids. V was shortened by 3 bases and J by 7 bases, with 13 bases between the two germline ends. The CDR3 protein is CASSEDYRGGYTF. The CDR3 DNA follows: TGTGCCAGCAGCGAGGACTATAGGGGTGGCTACACCTTC.

V is TRBV4-1 and J is TRBJ1-5; D not resolved. V was trimmed by 6 bases and J by 3 bases, leaving 12 bases between them. CDR1 and CDR2 (germline): MGHRA, YSYEKL. The CDR3 runs to 14 residues. The CDR3 DNA follows: TGCGCCAGCAGTCCATTTATCCCCAATCAGCCCCAGCATTTT. Amino acid sequence: CASSPFIPNQPQHF.

V and J are TRBV5-4 and TRBJ2-6; 8 positions agree with TRBD2. Trimming took 4 bases from V and 2 from J; bases not matched to a gene: 11. Germline CDR1 SGHNT, CDR2 YYREEE (reference sequence). The CDR3 totals 18 residues. Here the CDR3 reads CASSPNGGARAGANVLTF. The CDR3 DNA reads as TGTGCCAGCAGCCCCAACGGGGGGGCGCGCGCTGGGGCCAACGTCCTGACTTTC.

The rearrangement links TRBV27 to TRBJ1-4; D is unresolved. This CDR3 comprises 15 residues. The V end lost 3 bases, the J end lost 0 bases, and 8 bases lay between the germline ends. CDR1 and CDR2 (germline): MNHEY, SMNVEV (reference sequence). The CDR3 here is CASSFNEATNEKLFF. The CDR3 region has the DNA TGTGCCAGCAGTTTTAATGAAGCAACTAATGAAAAACTGTTTTTT. The complete variable domain, with remaining parts taken from reference TRBV27 and TRBJ1-4, reads EAQVTQNPRYLITVTGKKLTVTCSQNMNHEYMSWYRQDPGLGLRQIYYSMNVEVTDKGDVPEGYKVSRKEKRNFPLILESPSPNQTSLYFCASSFNEATNEKLFFGSGTQLSVL.